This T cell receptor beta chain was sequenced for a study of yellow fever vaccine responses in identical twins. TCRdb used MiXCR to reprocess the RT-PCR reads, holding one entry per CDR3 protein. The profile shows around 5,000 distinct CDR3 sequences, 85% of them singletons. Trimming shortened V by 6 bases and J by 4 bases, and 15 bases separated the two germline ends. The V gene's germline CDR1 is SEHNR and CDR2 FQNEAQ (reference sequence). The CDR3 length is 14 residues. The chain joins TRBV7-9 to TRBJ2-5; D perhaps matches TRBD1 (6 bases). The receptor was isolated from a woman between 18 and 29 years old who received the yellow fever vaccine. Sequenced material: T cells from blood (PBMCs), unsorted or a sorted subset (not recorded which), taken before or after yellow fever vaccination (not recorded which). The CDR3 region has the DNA TGTGCCAGCAGGCAGCAGGGGAAGAGAGAGACCCAGTACTTC. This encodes CASRQQGKRETQYF.